Below, one T cell receptor (beta chain) is given with its context. The data originate from a study of blood T cell repertoires in COVID-19. Study-level information: T cells, B-cell-depleted T cells, or PBMCs provided the cDNA or gDNA that served as material.

Method: immunoSEQ multiplex PCR; TCRdb's copy keeps in-frame clones and lacks some. This table holds around 300,000 clones, approximately 85% found once. J gave up 0 bases and V 3 bases, and 6 bases lay outside the gene matches. CDR1 KGHSH and CDR2 LQKENI come from the germline V gene. This CDR3 is built from 16 residues. The sample was peripheral blood. This sequence was found in a woman aged 70-85 years with acute or convalescent COVID-19. The V gene is TRBV18, the J gene TRBJ2-3; 7 nucleotides agree with TRBD2. CDR3: CASSPQLAISTDTQYF. CDR3 sequence (DNA): TGTGCCAGCTCACCGCAACTAGCGATCAGCACAGATACGCAGTATTTT.